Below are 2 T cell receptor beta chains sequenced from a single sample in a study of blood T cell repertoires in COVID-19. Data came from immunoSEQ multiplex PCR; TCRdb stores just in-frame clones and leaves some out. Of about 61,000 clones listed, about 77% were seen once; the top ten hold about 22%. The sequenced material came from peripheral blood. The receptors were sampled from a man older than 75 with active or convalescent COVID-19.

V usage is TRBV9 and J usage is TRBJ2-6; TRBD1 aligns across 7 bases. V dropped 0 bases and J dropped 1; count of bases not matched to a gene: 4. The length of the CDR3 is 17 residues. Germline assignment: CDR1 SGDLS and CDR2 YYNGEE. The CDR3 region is CASSVVSGGSGANVLTF. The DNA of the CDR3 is TGTGCCAGCAGCGTAGTATCAGGGGGTTCTGGGGCCAACGTCCTGACTTTC.

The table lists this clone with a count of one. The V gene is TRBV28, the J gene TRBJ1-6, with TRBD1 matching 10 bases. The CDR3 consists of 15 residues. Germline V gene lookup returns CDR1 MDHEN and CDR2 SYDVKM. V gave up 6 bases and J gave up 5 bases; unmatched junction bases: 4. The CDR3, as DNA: TGTGCCAGCAGGACAGGGGGCGCGGATAATTCACCCCTCCACTTT. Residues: CASRTGGADNSPLHF.